This TCR beta chain was sequenced for a study of cytomegalovirus exposure and HLA in healthy donors. Across the study: The approximately 110 validation repertoires were reported in a later analysis to have been generated on the same platform as the roughly 720 first-cohort repertoires. General observations from the study: Investigators reported fewer than 200 TCR beta chains as tied to cytomegalovirus. It was reported that the classifier diagnosed cytomegalovirus status with high specificity and sensitivity in both the original and validation cohorts. According to a subsequent analysis, TCR clusters identified in the first cohort showed a tendency to co-occur across the 120 or so validation repertoires.

Trimming stripped 5 bases from V and 7 bases from J, with 11 bases between. The V gene's germline CDR1 is MGHRA and CDR2 YSYEKL. The CDR3 runs 12 residues. For this clone: Its cognate antigen is unknown.

Profiled with immunoSEQ multiplex PCR; TCRdb holds only in-frame clones, not every one. The data hold fewer than 200,000 clones, with about 96% observed a single time. This receptor was identified in a woman aged 18-35 years in good health and CMV-seronegative. The chain joins TRBV4-1 to TRBJ1-2; D unresolved. The sequenced material came from PBMCs. The CDR3 region is CASSEGISGYTF. CDR3 sequence (DNA): TGCGCCAGCAGCGAGGGCATTTCTGGCTACACCTTC.